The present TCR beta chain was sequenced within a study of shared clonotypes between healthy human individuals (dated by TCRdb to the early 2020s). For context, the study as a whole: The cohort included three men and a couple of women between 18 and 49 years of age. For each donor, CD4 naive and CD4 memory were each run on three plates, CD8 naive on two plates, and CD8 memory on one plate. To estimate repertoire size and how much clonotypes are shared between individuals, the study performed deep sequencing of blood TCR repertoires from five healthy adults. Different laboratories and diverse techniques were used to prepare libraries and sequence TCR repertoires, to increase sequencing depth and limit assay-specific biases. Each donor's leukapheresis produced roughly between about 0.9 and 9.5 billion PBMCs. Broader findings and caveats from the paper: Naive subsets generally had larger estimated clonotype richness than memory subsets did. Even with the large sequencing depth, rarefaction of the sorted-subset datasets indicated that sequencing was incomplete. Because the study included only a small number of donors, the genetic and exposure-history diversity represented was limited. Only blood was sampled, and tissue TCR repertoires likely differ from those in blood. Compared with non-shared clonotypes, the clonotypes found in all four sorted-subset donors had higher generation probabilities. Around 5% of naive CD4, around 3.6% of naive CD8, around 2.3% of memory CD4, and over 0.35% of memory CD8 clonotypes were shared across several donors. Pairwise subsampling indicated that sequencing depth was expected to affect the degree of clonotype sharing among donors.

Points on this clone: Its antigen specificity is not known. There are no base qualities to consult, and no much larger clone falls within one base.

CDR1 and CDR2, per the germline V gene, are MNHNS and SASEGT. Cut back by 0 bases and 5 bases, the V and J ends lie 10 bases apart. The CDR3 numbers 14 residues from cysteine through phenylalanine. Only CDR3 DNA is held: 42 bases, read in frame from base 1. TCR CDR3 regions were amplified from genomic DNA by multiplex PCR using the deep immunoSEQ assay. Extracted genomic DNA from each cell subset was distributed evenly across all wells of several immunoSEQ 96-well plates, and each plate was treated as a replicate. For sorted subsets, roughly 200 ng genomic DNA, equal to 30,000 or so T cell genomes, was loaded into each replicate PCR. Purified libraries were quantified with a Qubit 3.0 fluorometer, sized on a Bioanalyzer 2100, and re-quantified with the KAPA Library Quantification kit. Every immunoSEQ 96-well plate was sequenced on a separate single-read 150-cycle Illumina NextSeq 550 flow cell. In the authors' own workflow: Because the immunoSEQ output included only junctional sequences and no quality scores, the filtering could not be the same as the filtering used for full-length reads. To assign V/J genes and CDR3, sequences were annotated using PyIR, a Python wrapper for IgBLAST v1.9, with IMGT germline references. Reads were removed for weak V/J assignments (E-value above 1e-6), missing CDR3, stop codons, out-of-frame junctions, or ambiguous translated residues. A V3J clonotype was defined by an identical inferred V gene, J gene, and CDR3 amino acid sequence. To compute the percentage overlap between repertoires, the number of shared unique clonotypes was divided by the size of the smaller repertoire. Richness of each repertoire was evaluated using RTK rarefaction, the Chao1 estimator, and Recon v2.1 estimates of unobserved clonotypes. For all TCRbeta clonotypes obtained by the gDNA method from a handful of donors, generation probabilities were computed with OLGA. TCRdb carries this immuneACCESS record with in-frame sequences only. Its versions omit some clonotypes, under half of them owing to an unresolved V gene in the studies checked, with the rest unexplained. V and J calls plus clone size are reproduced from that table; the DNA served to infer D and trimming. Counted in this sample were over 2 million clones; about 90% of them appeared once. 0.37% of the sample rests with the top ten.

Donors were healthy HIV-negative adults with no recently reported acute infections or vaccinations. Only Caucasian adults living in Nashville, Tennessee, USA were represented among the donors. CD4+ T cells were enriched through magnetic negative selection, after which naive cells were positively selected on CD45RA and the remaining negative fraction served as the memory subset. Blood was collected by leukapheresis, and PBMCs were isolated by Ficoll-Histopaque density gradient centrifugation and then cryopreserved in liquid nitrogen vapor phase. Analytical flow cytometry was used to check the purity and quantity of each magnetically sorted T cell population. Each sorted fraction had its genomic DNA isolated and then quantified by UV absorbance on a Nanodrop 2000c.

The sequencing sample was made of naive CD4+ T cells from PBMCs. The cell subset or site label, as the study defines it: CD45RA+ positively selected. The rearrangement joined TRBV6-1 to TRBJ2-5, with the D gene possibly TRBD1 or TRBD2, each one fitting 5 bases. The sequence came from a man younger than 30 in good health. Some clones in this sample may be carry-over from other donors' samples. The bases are TGTGCCAGCAGTGAAGCTAGGGGAGCGGAGACCCAGTACTTC. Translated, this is CASSEARGAETQYF.